Presented here are 15 T cell receptor beta chains from one specimen sequenced in a study of blood T cell repertoires in COVID-19. Clones were read by immunoSEQ multiplex PCR, and TCRdb kept only the in-frame ones, dropping some. In the table there are about 230,000 clones, approximately 83% of which are singletons. The specimen was peripheral blood. These receptors all stem from a woman aged 50 to 65 with acute or convalescent COVID-19.

V is TRBV5-6 and J is TRBJ2-7; TRBD1 might be the D (6 bases). The CDR3 is made up of 15 amino acids. The V and J ends lost 4 bases and 2 bases respectively, with 16 bases between them. The germline V gene has CDR1 SGHDT and CDR2 YYEEEE. The CDR3 coding sequence is TGTGCCAGCAGCCGTACCGGGACATTAACCTACGAGCAGTACTTC. It codes for CASSRTGTLTYEQYF.

V gene TRBV7-2 combines with J gene TRBJ1-4; 7 bases line up with TRBD1. This CDR3 spans 16 amino acids. Germline-derived CDR1 and CDR2 are SGHTA and FQGNSA. Unmatched junction bases numbered 12, after V lost 5 bases and J lost 6 bases. The CDR3 protein is CASSQSLGQGDEKLFF. In nucleotides, the CDR3 is TGTGCCAGCAGCCAATCCCTGGGGCAGGGGGATGAAAAACTGTTTTTT.

This chain connects TRBV7-9 to TRBJ1-1; D is uncertain. Between the trimmed V and J ends, which lost 1 base and 2 bases, there was a span of 14 bases. Germline loops: CDR1 SEHNR, CDR2 FQNEAQ (reference sequence). The CDR3 consists of 16 residues. CDR3 protein: CASSLGFEASNTEAFF. CDR3 in DNA: TGTGCCAGCAGCTTAGGGTTTGAGGCCTCCAACACTGAAGCTTTCTTT.

The chain combines TRBV29-1 with TRBJ2-2, with TRBD1 matching over 10 bases. The V gene's germline CDR1 is SQVTM and CDR2 ANQGSEA. The trim removed 4 bases at V and 7 bases at J, leaving 12 bases unmatched. CDR3 length equals 16 residues. Here the CDR3 reads CSVAPGTGVGSGELFF. CDR3 DNA sequence: TGCAGCGTTGCACCCGGGACAGGGGTCGGTAGCGGGGAGCTGTTTTTT.

V gene TRBV5-1 combines with J gene TRBJ2-1, with TRBD2 as a possible D gene (7 bases). V was shortened by 0 bases and J by 9 bases, with 19 bases between the two germline ends. The CDR3 spans 16 residues. From germline, CDR1 is SGHRS and CDR2 YFSETQ. The CDR3 protein is CASSLVGGRGGGEQFF. As DNA, the CDR3 is TGCGCCAGCAGCTTGGTTGGCGGGAGAGGGGGAGGTGAGCAGTTCTTC.

The chain combines TRBV4-2 with TRBJ1-5, with D possibly being TRBD1 (5 bases). The CDR3 has 13 residues. Germline CDR1 is LGHNA and CDR2 is YNFKEQ. The germline V and J ends were trimmed by 0 bases and 8 bases, with 8 bases remaining between them. The DNA of the CDR3 is TGTGCCAGCAGCCAAGACAGGGAAAAGCCCCAGCATTTT. This translates into CASSQDREKPQHF.

This clone was found once. This chain joins TRBV24-1 and TRBJ2-3; D may be TRBD2 (7 bases). The length of the CDR3 is 15 residues. V lost 6 bases to trimming and J lost 2 bases, with 14 bases between them. Germline V gene data show CDR1 as KGHDR and CDR2 as SFDVKD. This chain's CDR3 is CATSLGGEFTDTQYF. The CDR3, as DNA: TGTGCCACCAGTTTAGGGGGGGAGTTCACAGATACGCAGTATTTT.

A word on this clone: One junction end does not reproduce the germline sequence, and a read error may be involved. The rearrangement links TRBV5-1 to TRBJ2-7; D ambiguous. Germline CDR1 is SGHRS and CDR2 is YFSETQ. The CDR3 consists of 14 residues. CDR3: CASSRSVASNEQYF. The CDR3 DNA reads as TGCGCCAGCAGTAGATCGGTTGCCTCCAACGAGCAGTACTTC.

This chain joins TRBV5-1 and TRBJ1-2; no reliable D call. The CDR3 is 15 residues long. The V gene's germline CDR1 is SGHRS and CDR2 YFSETQ. The germline V and J ends were trimmed by 0 bases and 4 bases, with 13 bases remaining between them. This CDR3 is CASSLEEGWSYGYTF. As DNA, the CDR3 is TGCGCCAGCAGCTTGGAGGAGGGTTGGAGCTATGGCTACACCTTC. The whole variable domain, filled in from reference TRBV5-1 and TRBJ1-2, reads KAGVTQTPRYLIKTRGQQVTLSCSPISGHRSVSWYQQTPGQGLQFLFEYFSETQRNKGNFPGRFSGRQFSNSRSEMNVSTLELGDSALYLCASSLEEGWSYGYTFGSGTRLTVV.

This clone was seen only a few times. The chain combines TRBV5-1 with TRBJ2-7; maybe TRBD2 (6 bases). The germline CDR1 and CDR2 sequences are SGHRS and YFSETQ. Trimming took 3 bases from V and 4 from J, leaving 11 bases between them. This CDR3 has 13 amino acids. CDR3 in DNA: TGCGCCAGCAGCTGGCCTGGAGGGTACGAGCAGTACTTC. Translation gives CASSWPGGYEQYF.

V is TRBV4-2 and J is TRBJ2-2, with D tentatively TRBD2 (6 bases). Germline V CDR1 and CDR2: LGHNA, YNFKEQ. The germline V and J ends were trimmed by 4 bases and 2 bases, with 17 bases remaining between them. CDR3 length equals 17 residues. The chain's CDR3 is CASSLEPGTPNTGELFF. The CDR3 bases are TGTGCCAGCAGCCTCGAGCCCGGGACTCCAAACACCGGGGAGCTGTTTTTT.

This clone was detected once. This chain connects TRBV19 to TRBJ1-6; the match to TRBD1 covers 8 bases. The CDR3 length is 16 residues. V lost 5 bases to trimming and J lost 1 base; unmatched junction nucleotides: 4. CDR1 is LNHDA, CDR2 SQIVND, per germline (reference sequence). The CDR3: CASSFQGASYNSPLHF. The CDR3 DNA follows: TGTGCCAGTAGTTTCCAGGGGGCTTCCTATAATTCACCCCTCCACTTT. The entire variable domain, with the rest obtained from reference TRBV19 and TRBJ1-6, is as follows: DGGITQSPKYLFRKEGQNVTLSCEQNLNHDAMYWYRQDPGQGLRLIYYSQIVNDFQKGDIAEGYSVSREKKESFPLTVTSAQKNPTAFYLCASSFQGASYNSPLHFGNGTRLTVT.

This clone showed up just once. The chain recombines TRBV15 with TRBJ2-7; tentatively, D is TRBD2 (6 bases). V was cut by 6 bases and J by 1 base, with 16 bases left in between. The CDR3 consists of 15 residues. The germline gives CDR1 LNHNV, CDR2 YYDKDF (reference sequence). CDR3 coding DNA: TGTGCCACCAGAGCCGGGACTGATGCTTCCTACGAGCAGTACTTC. Protein sequence: CATRAGTDASYEQYF. Full variable domain (remainder filled in from reference TRBV15 and TRBJ2-7): DAMVIQNPRYQVTQFGKPVTLSCSQTLNHNVMYWYQQKSSQAPKLLFHYYDKDFNNEADTPDNFQSRRPNTSFCFLDIRSPGLGDTAMYLCATRAGTDASYEQYFGPGTRLTVT.

This rearrangement joins TRBV4-1 to TRBJ2-7; TRBD1 is a possible D gene (5 bases). The length of the CDR3 is 15 residues. Germline V lookup: CDR1 MGHRA, CDR2 YSYEKL. With 1 base removed from V and 4 bases from J, the gap between germline ends came to 14 bases. The CDR3 region has the DNA TGCGCCAGCAGCCAAGGCCTAGGGGCCGTTTACGAGCAGTACTTC. This encodes CASSQGLGAVYEQYF.

The chain uses TRBV28 and TRBJ1-1; 8 nucleotides match TRBD1. CDR3 length equals 14 residues. CDR1 and CDR2 (germline): MDHEN, SYDVKM. J lost 9 bases, V lost 5 bases, and 11 bases had no gene match. The CDR3 region has the DNA TGTGCCAGCAGTCCCAGTGGACAGGGTAAAAAAGCTTTCTTT. Translation: CASSPSGQGKKAFF.